The 4 T cell receptor beta chains in this list originate from one sample, sequenced in a study of CD8 T cells in ankylosing spondylitis. A single record per CDR3 protein comes from TCRdb applying MiXCR to the 5' RACE reads. The data contain under 150,000 distinct CDR3 sequences, approximately 10% of them singletons. Sequencing was carried out using blood, either unsorted or a sorted T cell fraction (not recorded which). These receptors were taken from a male donor with ankylosing spondylitis or in good health (not recorded which).

Many counts were recorded for this clonotype. The rearrangement uses TRBV5-5 and TRBJ2-5; 8 bases are shared with TRBD2. The CDR3 loop spans 15 amino acids. The germline gives CDR1 SGHKS, CDR2 YYEKEE (reference sequence). With V trimmed by 0 bases and J by 5 bases, 6 bases remained unmatched. The CDR3, as DNA: TGTGCCAGCAGCTTGGTCGCGGGAGGTTGGGAGACCCAGTACTTC. It translates to CASSLVAGGWETQYF.

This clonotype was observed at least ten times. The rearrangement links TRBV20-1 to TRBJ1-3; tentative D call: TRBD1 (6 bases). V was clipped by 6 bases and J by 4 bases, with 13 bases between them. There are 13 residues in the CDR3. The germline gives CDR1 DFQATT, CDR2 SNEGSKA (reference sequence). The CDR3: CSAAGQLGNTIYF. The CDR3 DNA reads as TGCAGTGCCGCCGGACAGTTAGGAAACACCATATATTTT.

This clonotype was found many times. The gene calls are TRBV5-1 and TRBJ2-1; D is ambiguous. CDR1 is SGHRS and CDR2 is YFSETQ in the germline V gene. The CDR3 sequence is 13 residues long. V was shortened by 1 base and J by 8 bases, with 10 bases between the two germline ends. The chain's CDR3 is CASSLSGADEQFF. The DNA for the CDR3 is TGCGCCAGCAGCTTGAGTGGCGCCGATGAGCAGTTCTTC. The full variable domain, in which reference TRBV5-1 and TRBJ2-1 provide the parts outside the CDR3, is KAGVTQTPRYLIKTRGQQVTLSCSPISGHRSVSWYQQTPGQGLQFLFEYFSETQRNKGNFPGRFSGRQFSNSRSEMNVSTLELGDSALYLCASSLSGADEQFFGPGTRLTVL.

This clonotype turned up a few times. The chain employs TRBV20-1 and TRBJ2-7; D remains unclear. This CDR3 region has 11 residues. Germline CDR1 reads DFQATT; CDR2 reads SNEGSKA (reference sequence). Trimming shortened V by 7 bases and J by 7 bases, and 14 bases separated the two germline ends. As DNA, the CDR3 is TGCAGTGTATCTAGGACCTGGGAGCAGTACTTC. Encoded protein: CSVSRTWEQYF.